The rows below give T cell receptor beta chains drawn from one sample of a study of cytomegalovirus exposure and HLA in healthy donors. Clones were sequenced by immunoSEQ multiplex PCR, and TCRdb holds only the in-frame ones, with some missing. The sample contains tens of thousands of clones, approximately 93% of which appear only once. The sequenced sample was PBMCs. These receptors all come from a young man in good health and CMV-seropositive. CDR3s include the opening cysteine and the closing phenylalanine or tryptophan. A D gene is named only where the DNA matches it firmly. The size field is filled for only some rows; it gives once, few, many or a size class.

TRBJ2-7 NA TRBV5-4 TRBD2 TGTGCCAGCAGCTTGGGCGGGGGGGTGAAAGAGCAGTACTTC CASSLGGGVKEQYF
TRBJ1-2 NA TRBV30 NA TGTGCCTGGAGTGTCCGGCAGGTTCGAGGCTACACCTTC CAWSVRQVRGYTF
TRBJ1-2 NA TRBV7-3 NA TGTGCCAGCAGCCCACAGGACGGATATGGCTACACCTTC CASSPQDGYGYTF
TRBJ2-2 NA TRBV5-1 TRBD2 TGCGCCAGCAGCTTGGTCGTACTAGCGAAAGCGAACACCGGGGAGCTGTTTTTT CASSLVVLAKANTGELFF
TRBJ2-1 once TRBV5-6 TRBD2 TGTGCCAGCAGCTTGGGACTAGCGGGGCCTTACAATGAGCAGTTCTTC CASSLGLAGPYNEQFF
TRBJ2-7 NA TRBV5-4 TRBD1 TGTGCCAGCAGCTTGGGCATGGGACAGGGTCAGTACGAGCAGTACTTC CASSLGMGQGQYEQYF
TRBJ1-2 NA TRBV7-3 NA TGTGCCAGCAGCTTAAATGGGGCAATGGGTTATGGCTACACCTTC CASSLNGAMGYGYTF
TRBJ2-3 NA TRBV25-1 NA TGTGCCAGCAGGGAACAAGGGGTCGGGACGCAGTATTTT CASREQGVGTQYF
TRBJ1-1 NA TRBV27 NA TGTGCCAGCAGTTGGTCGGGGGTGGGGAACACTGAAGCTTTCTTT CASSWSGVGNTEAFF
TRBJ2-2 NA TRBV7-9 NA TGTGCCAGCAGCTTTTACACCACCGGGGAGCTGTTTTTT CASSFYTTGELFF
TRBJ1-4 NA TRBV27 NA TGTGCCAGCAGTTTCGGAGGGGTGGGAAAACTGTTTTTT CASSFGGVGKLFF
TRBJ2-5 NA TRBV19 NA TGTGCCAGTAGAGGTACAGCTCCTCAAGAGACCCAGTACTTC CASRGTAPQETQYF
TRBJ2-7 NA TRBV2 NA TGTGCCAGCAGTGGAGGGTTGGGTTACGAGCAGTACTTC CASSGGLGYEQYF
TRBJ1-3 few TRBV28 NA TGTGCCAGCAGTTTGGGAGGGGTCCTCTCTGGAAACACCATATATTTT CASSLGGVLSGNTIYF
TRBJ1-4 NA TRBV19 NA TGTGCCACCCGGGGGCGGGGGAATGAAAAACTGTTTTTT CATRGRGNEKLFF
TRBJ2-1 NA TRBV27 TRBD2 TGTGCCAGCAGTCTACTAGCGGGAGGGAGGAATGAGCAGTTCTTC CASSLLAGGRNEQFF
TRBJ2-2 NA TRBV7-2 TRBD2 TGTGCCAGCAGCTTGGGACTAGCGGCGAACACCGGGGAGCTGTTTTTT CASSLGLAANTGELFF
TRBJ1-1 NA TRBV27 NA TGTGCCAGCAGTCCTAGTATGAACACTGAAGCTTTCTTT CASSPSMNTEAFF
TRBJ1-5 NA TRBV2 NA TGTGCCAGCAGTGTTGCCACAGGCAGCAATCAGCCCCAGCATTTT CASSVATGSNQPQHF